A selection of T cell receptor beta chains follows, all from one sample in a study of blood T cell repertoires in COVID-19. Method: immunoSEQ multiplex PCR; TCRdb's copy keeps in-frame clones and lacks some. The data show nearly 110,000 clones, with approximately 80% seen just once and 14% held by the top ten. The sample was peripheral blood. These receptors originate from a woman aged 60-70 years with acute or convalescent COVID-19. The CDR3 runs from the conserved cysteine through the conserved F or W. A D gene is named only where the DNA matches it firmly. Clone size is stated in some rows and not others, as once, few, many or a class when expanded.

d_gene: TRBD1
v_gene: TRBV27
j_gene: TRBJ2-6
len: 18
abundance: NA
CDR3aa: CASSSRDRGRSGANVLTF
CDR3nt: TGTGCCAGCAGTTCAAGAGACAGGGGGCGTTCTGGGGCCAACGTCCTGACTTTC

d_gene: TRBD1
v_gene: TRBV2
j_gene: TRBJ1-5
len: 15
abundance: NA
CDR3aa: CASTRDRDGNQPQHF
CDR3nt: TGTGCCAGCACCCGGGACAGGGATGGGAATCAGCCCCAGCATTTT

d_gene: TRBD2
v_gene: TRBV18
j_gene: TRBJ2-7
len: 16
abundance: NA
CDR3aa: CASSPPSRGASYEQYF
CDR3nt: TGTGCCAGCTCACCACCCTCGCGGGGGGCGAGCTACGAGCAGTACTTC

d_gene: TRBD1
v_gene: TRBV27
j_gene: TRBJ1-1
len: 15
abundance: NA
CDR3aa: CASSLGQGRNTEAFF
CDR3nt: TGTGCCAGCAGTTTAGGACAGGGGAGGAACACTGAAGCTTTCTTT

d_gene: TRBD2
v_gene: TRBV5-1
j_gene: TRBJ2-7
len: 18
abundance: NA
CDR3aa: CASSGGTSGSLPLYEQYF
CDR3nt: TGCGCCAGCAGCGGCGGGACTAGCGGGTCGCTTCCACTTTACGAGCAGTACTTC

d_gene: TRBD1
v_gene: TRBV9
j_gene: TRBJ1-1
len: 13
abundance: NA
CDR3aa: CASSVETGREAFF
CDR3nt: TGTGCCAGCAGCGTAGAGACAGGGAGAGAAGCTTTCTTT

d_gene: TRBD2
v_gene: TRBV3-1/TRBV3-2
j_gene: TRBJ2-2
len: 15
abundance: NA
CDR3aa: CASSVVAGGTGELFF
CDR3nt: TGTGCCAGCAGCGTCGTGGCGGGGGGGACCGGGGAGCTGTTTTTT

d_gene: TRBD1
v_gene: TRBV19
j_gene: TRBJ1-1
len: 16
abundance: NA
CDR3aa: CASKVAFDRGQTEAFF
CDR3nt: TGTGCCAGTAAAGTGGCCTTTGACAGGGGGCAAACTGAAGCTTTCTTT

d_gene: TRBD2
v_gene: TRBV27
j_gene: TRBJ2-7
len: 17
abundance: NA
CDR3aa: CASSLVTSGRKRYEQYF
CDR3nt: TGTGCCAGCAGTTTAGTGACTAGCGGGAGGAAGCGCTACGAGCAGTACTTC

d_gene: TRBD2
v_gene: TRBV19
j_gene: TRBJ2-1
len: 15
abundance: NA
CDR3aa: CASMQYSGTTNEQFF
CDR3nt: TGTGCCAGTATGCAATACTCCGGGACTACCAATGAGCAGTTCTTC

d_gene: TRBD1
v_gene: TRBV27
j_gene: TRBJ1-5
len: 15
abundance: few
CDR3aa: CASGPPRQGAQPQHF
CDR3nt: TGTGCCAGCGGCCCCCCAAGGCAGGGGGCGCAGCCCCAGCATTTT

d_gene: NA
v_gene: TRBV27
j_gene: TRBJ2-3
len: 15
abundance: NA
CDR3aa: CASSLQVRSTDTQYF
CDR3nt: TGTGCCAGCAGCCTACAGGTTAGAAGCACAGATACGCAGTATTTT

d_gene: TRBD1
v_gene: TRBV2
j_gene: TRBJ1-4
len: 13
abundance: few
CDR3aa: CASRGQGAMKLFF
CDR3nt: TGTGCCAGCAGGGGACAGGGGGCGATGAAACTGTTTTTT

d_gene: NA
v_gene: TRBV3-1/TRBV3-2
j_gene: TRBJ2-1
len: 16
abundance: NA
CDR3aa: CASSQVAGPPNNEQFF
CDR3nt: TGTGCCAGCAGCCAAGTGGCGGGTCCACCCAACAATGAGCAGTTCTTC

d_gene: NA
v_gene: TRBV27
j_gene: TRBJ1-1
len: 15
abundance: NA
CDR3aa: CASSLSAEVGTEAFF
CDR3nt: TGTGCCAGCAGTTTATCCGCGGAGGTGGGCACTGAAGCTTTCTTT

d_gene: TRBD1
v_gene: TRBV5-3
j_gene: TRBJ1-5
len: 15
abundance: NA
CDR3aa: CARSTDREEGQPQHF
CDR3nt: TGTGCCAGAAGCACGGACAGGGAGGAGGGACAGCCCCAGCATTTT

d_gene: NA
v_gene: TRBV16
j_gene: TRBJ1-2
len: 15
abundance: NA
CDR3aa: CASSQFTGKSYGYTF
CDR3nt: TGTGCCAGCAGCCAATTTACGGGGAAGAGCTATGGCTACACCTTC

d_gene: NA
v_gene: TRBV18
j_gene: TRBJ2-5
len: 14
abundance: once
CDR3aa: CASSREQGQETQYF
CDR3nt: TGTGCCAGCTCACGGGAACAGGGCCAAGAGACCCAGTACTTC

d_gene: TRBD1
v_gene: TRBV28
j_gene: TRBJ2-1
len: 15
abundance: few
CDR3aa: CASSLLNRGRDEQFF
CDR3nt: TGTGCCAGCAGTTTATTGAACAGGGGTAGGGATGAGCAGTTCTTC

d_gene: NA
v_gene: TRBV5-1
j_gene: TRBJ2-2
len: 12
abundance: once
CDR3aa: CASSLNTGELFF
CDR3nt: TGCGCCAGCAGCCTAAACACCGGGGAGCTGTTTTTT

d_gene: NA
v_gene: TRBV21-1
j_gene: TRBJ2-1
len: 17
abundance: NA
CDR3aa: CAGTTGPVFYGYNEQFF
CDR3nt: TGTGCCGGAACGACAGGGCCGGTGTTCTACGGGTACAATGAGCAGTTCTTC

d_gene: NA
v_gene: TRBV6-2/TRBV6-3
j_gene: TRBJ2-1
len: 15
abundance: NA
CDR3aa: CASSDRDKAYNEQFF
CDR3nt: TGTGCCAGCAGTGACCGGGACAAAGCGTACAATGAGCAGTTCTTC

d_gene: NA
v_gene: TRBV6-1
j_gene: TRBJ1-6
len: 15
abundance: NA
CDR3aa: CASSEEVGGIRPLHF
CDR3nt: TGTGCCAGCAGTGAAGAAGTAGGGGGAATTCGACCCCTCCACTTT

d_gene: NA
v_gene: TRBV11-2
j_gene: TRBJ2-7
len: 15
abundance: NA
CDR3aa: CASSHWTDSSYEQYF
CDR3nt: TGTGCCAGCAGCCACTGGACAGATAGCTCCTACGAGCAGTACTTC

d_gene: TRBD1
v_gene: TRBV19
j_gene: TRBJ1-1
len: 14
abundance: once
CDR3aa: CASSINVQGQGAFF
CDR3nt: TGTGCCAGTAGTATTAATGTCCAGGGACAGGGGGCTTTCTTT

d_gene: NA
v_gene: TRBV7-9
j_gene: TRBJ1-2
len: 14
abundance: NA
CDR3aa: CASSLVGGQGGYTF
CDR3nt: TGTGCCAGCAGCTTAGTCGGGGGGCAGGGTGGCTACACCTTC

d_gene: TRBD1
v_gene: TRBV6-5
j_gene: TRBJ1-5
len: 15
abundance: NA
CDR3aa: CASRTEQGSNQPQHF
CDR3nt: TGTGCCAGCCGGACAGAACAGGGGAGCAATCAGCCCCAGCATTTT

d_gene: NA
v_gene: TRBV2
j_gene: TRBJ2-5
len: 13
abundance: NA
CDR3aa: CASSEDIQETQYF
CDR3nt: TGTGCCAGCAGTGAAGACATTCAGGAGACCCAGTACTTC

d_gene: TRBD2
v_gene: TRBV29-1
j_gene: TRBJ2-1
len: 14
abundance: NA
CDR3aa: CSPRGASGRDEQFF
CDR3nt: TGCAGCCCCAGGGGGGCTAGCGGGAGGGATGAGCAGTTCTTC

d_gene: NA
v_gene: TRBV2
j_gene: TRBJ1-5
len: 15
abundance: NA
CDR3aa: CASSRGHASNQPQHF
CDR3nt: TGTGCCAGCAGTAGAGGACACGCTAGCAATCAGCCCCAGCATTTT

d_gene: TRBD1
v_gene: TRBV11-2
j_gene: TRBJ1-2
len: 14
abundance: few
CDR3aa: CASTGTAANYGYTF
CDR3nt: TGTGCCAGCACCGGGACAGCAGCTAACTATGGCTACACCTTC

d_gene: NA
v_gene: TRBV27
j_gene: TRBJ1-1
len: 13
abundance: NA
CDR3aa: CASSLLPNTEAFF
CDR3nt: TGTGCCAGCAGTTTACTACCGAACACTGAAGCTTTCTTT